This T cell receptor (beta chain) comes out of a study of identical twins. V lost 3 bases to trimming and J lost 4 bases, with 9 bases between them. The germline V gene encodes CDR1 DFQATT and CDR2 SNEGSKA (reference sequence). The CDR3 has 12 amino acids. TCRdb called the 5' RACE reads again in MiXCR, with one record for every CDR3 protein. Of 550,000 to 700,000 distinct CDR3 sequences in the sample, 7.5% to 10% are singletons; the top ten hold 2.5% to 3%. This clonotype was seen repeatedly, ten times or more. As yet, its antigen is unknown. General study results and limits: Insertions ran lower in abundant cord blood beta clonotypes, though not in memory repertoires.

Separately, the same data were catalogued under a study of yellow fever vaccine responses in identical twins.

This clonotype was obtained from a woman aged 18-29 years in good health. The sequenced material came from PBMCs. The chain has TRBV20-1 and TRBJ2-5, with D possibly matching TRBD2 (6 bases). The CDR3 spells CSARRGGETQYF. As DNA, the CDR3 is TGCAGTGCTAGGCGGGGCGGAGAGACCCAGTACTTC.